The clone carrying this T cell receptor beta chain occurred a few times. TCRdb passed the 5' RACE reads through MiXCR, listing each CDR3 protein once. The sample contains more than 85,000 distinct CDR3 sequences, 8.5% to 14% of which appear only once. V lost 10 bases and J lost 0, with 9 bases in between. In germline, CDR1 is SGHTA, CDR2 FQGNSA. The CDR3 loop spans 13 amino acids. The data belong to a study of T-cell memory formation after mild COVID-19. The sequenced material came from PBMCs or a T cell subset sorted from them (not recorded which). This chain joins TRBV7-2 and TRBJ2-2; D is unresolved. This TCR was recovered from a man between 18 and 35 years old who had mild COVID-19 (a few samples of this study predate the infection). Cell type and time point are not known. CDR3: CATGRPNTGELFF. The DNA for the CDR3 is TGTGCCACCGGACGGCCGAACACCGGGGAGCTGTTTTTT.